This T cell receptor beta chain was sequenced for a study of identical twins. Study results and caveats: Less excess twin sharing appeared in beta out-of-frame sequences. There were fewer insertions in abundant cord blood beta clonotypes, but memory repertoires showed no such pattern.

A universal primer site arose from template switching, and cDNA bore unique molecular identifiers. TCRdb itself ran the 5' RACE reads through MiXCR, one entry per CDR3 protein. The table shows 450,000 or so distinct CDR3 sequences, with approximately 14% occurring only once. This clonotype came up a few times. Antigen unknown. The CDR3 runs 14 residues. V lost 3 bases to trimming and J lost 5 bases, with 12 bases between them. CDR1 is SGHDT, CDR2 YYEEEE, per germline. These data were likewise used in another study, on yellow fever vaccine responses in identical twins. According to that study: On the reported evidence, twins' vaccine T cell responses seemed partly convergent and partly personalized.

The rearrangement uses TRBV5-6 and TRBJ1-5, with unresolved D. The TCR originated in a woman between 18 and 29 years old in good health. The sample comprised CD4+ T cells sorted from blood. In nucleotides, the CDR3 is TGTGCCAGCAGCTACCGGGAGGATCATCAGCCCCAGCATTTT. Encoded protein: CASSYREDHQPQHF. Combining the CDR3 with reference TRBV5-6 and TRBJ1-5 gives the whole variable domain DAGVTQSPTHLIKTRGQQVTLRCSPKSGHDTVSWYQQALGQGPQFIFQYYEEEERQRGNFPDRFSGHQFPNYSSELNVNALLLGDSALYLCASSYREDHQPQHFGDGTRLSIL.